This TCR beta chain stems from a study of blood T cell repertoires in COVID-19. On the study more broadly: Samples came from the United States, Italy and Spain, spanning acute and convalescent COVID-19.

As handled by the study authors: Estimation of nucleated cell counts relied on the amplification of reference gene primers. Only in-frame clones appear in the TCRdb table, and some are missing; sequencing was by immunoSEQ multiplex PCR. V, J and clone size were drawn from that table, and D and trimming were deduced from the DNA. The data contain 110,000 to 150,000 clones, roughly 88% of them singletons. Unmatched junction bases numbered 4, after V lost 3 bases and J lost 4 bases. The CDR3 covers 14 residues. The germline gives CDR1 SGDLS, CDR2 YYNGEE. Sequenced: peripheral blood. The clonotype originates from a man aged 60-69 years with active or convalescent COVID-19. This chain links TRBV9 with TRBJ1-3, with 7 bases identical to TRBD1. The CDR3 is CASSGQGEGNTIYF. CDR3 DNA: TGTGCCAGCAGCGGCCAGGGGGAGGGAAACACCATATATTTT.